The 24 T cell receptor beta chains presented below share a single source sample, sequenced in a study of CD8 T cells in Susac syndrome. Random hexamers were used to reverse transcribe about 0.45 to 1 ug of RNA. TCRdb called the immunoSEQ multiplex PCR reads again in MiXCR, with one record for every CDR3 protein. This table has about 210,000 distinct CDR3 sequences, 95% appearing once. Input material: CD4+ T cells from PBMCs. These receptors all stem from a human donor with multiple sclerosis.

In its sample, this clonotype was seen once. This chain uses TRBV5-1 with TRBJ2-3; 9 bases are a match to TRBD2. CDR3 size: 16 residues. The germline gives CDR1 SGHRS, CDR2 YFSETQ. V dropped 3 bases and J dropped 5; count of bases not matched to a gene: 10. The CDR3 loop reads CASSWTLAGNKDTQYF. The CDR3 DNA reads TGCGCCAGCAGCTGGACCCTAGCGGGGAATAAAGATACGCAGTATTTT. Full variable domain (outside the CDR3, taken from reference TRBV5-1 and TRBJ2-3): KAGVTQTPRYLIKTRGQQVTLSCSPISGHRSVSWYQQTPGQGLQFLFEYFSETQRNKGNFPGRFSGRQFSNSRSEMNVSTLELGDSALYLCASSWTLAGNKDTQYFGPGTRLTVL.

This clonotype was counted between two and nine times. This rearrangement joins TRBV13 to TRBJ1-2, with D possibly TRBD1 on 5 matching bases. The V end lost 3 bases, the J end lost 1 base, and 6 bases lay between the germline ends. Germline loops: CDR1 PRHDT, CDR2 FYEKMQ (reference sequence). CDR3 size: 13 residues. CDR3 protein: CASSLTVNYGYTF. CDR3 DNA sequence: TGTGCCAGCAGCTTGACAGTTAACTATGGCTACACCTTC.

The chain has TRBV15 and TRBJ1-5; TRBD1 is a possible D gene (5 bases). In germline, CDR1 is LNHNV, CDR2 YYDKDF (reference sequence). CDR3 size: 15 residues. V was pared by 5 bases and J by 5 bases, with 16 bases between. The CDR3, as DNA: TGTGCCACCAGCGGGACGCTGGGGTGGGATCAGCCCCAGCATTTT. It is translated as CATSGTLGWDQPQHF.

The CDR3 DNA reads as TGTGCCAGCAGTGGCGGGACACAAGATGGCTACACCTTC. This codes for CASSGGTQDGYTF. This chain links TRBV6-4 with TRBJ1-2, with D possibly TRBD1 on 6 matching bases. The CDR3 has 13 residues. Trimming took 4 bases from V and 6 from J, leaving 12 bases between them. Germline CDR1 reads MRHNA; CDR2 reads SNTAGT.

This chain connects TRBV6-5 to TRBJ1-2, with D hard to call. Germline CDR1 MNHEY, CDR2 SVGAGI. CDR3 length equals 15 residues. V lost 1 base, J lost 8 bases, and 17 bases lay in between. The CDR3 is CASSYLASGGMGYTF. The CDR3 nucleotides read TGTGCCAGCAGTTACTTGGCCTCGGGAGGGATGGGCTACACCTTC.

The genes are TRBV5-1 and TRBJ2-7; D remains ambiguous. The V and J ends lost 4 bases and 0 bases respectively, with 14 bases between them. Germline CDR1 SGHRS, CDR2 YFSETQ. This CDR3 region has 15 residues. The CDR3 loop is CASSPMASSSYEQYF. DNA of the CDR3: TGCGCCAGCAGCCCTATGGCAAGTTCCTCCTACGAGCAGTACTTC.

The chain links TRBV20-1 to TRBJ2-5, with 10 nucleotides matching TRBD2. From germline, CDR1 is DFQATT and CDR2 SNEGSKA (reference sequence). The CDR3 spans 15 residues. CDR3 coding DNA: TGCAGCGGGTCCTATAGCGGGGGGACCCAAGAGACCCAGTACTTC. This gives the protein CSGSYSGGTQETQYF.

This chain uses TRBV7-9 with TRBJ1-2; D perhaps matches TRBD1 (5 bases). Germline values: CDR1 SEHNR, CDR2 FQNEAQ (reference sequence). V gave up 5 bases and J gave up 8 bases, with 15 bases separating them. The CDR3 extends over 13 amino acids. As DNA, the CDR3 is TGTGCCAGCAGCGGGACTGGGCAGCTGGGCTACACCTTC. Amino acids: CASSGTGQLGYTF.

The V call is TRBV9, the J call TRBJ2-7, with D possibly called TRBD1 or TRBD2 (6 bases each). Trimming removed 1 base from V and 1 base from J, with 12 bases in between. This CDR3 contains 15 residues. Germline V lookup: CDR1 SGDLS, CDR2 YYNGEE. CDR3 sequence: CASSVSGGPSYEQYF. Here the CDR3 DNA reads TGTGCCAGCAGCGTAAGTGGGGGGCCGTCCTACGAGCAGTACTTC.

The sample holds one count of this clonotype. V is TRBV3-1 and J is TRBJ2-1, with 10 positions matching TRBD2. The length of the CDR3 is 16 residues. Germline CDR1 reads LGHDT; CDR2 reads YNNKEL (reference sequence). V lost 2 bases to trimming and J lost 5 bases; unmatched junction nucleotides: 6. The CDR3 bases are TGTGCCAGCAGCCAACGGACCGGGACTAGCGACAATGAGCAGTTCTTC. This encodes CASSQRTGTSDNEQFF.

The chain couples TRBV2 to TRBJ2-7; D may be TRBD2 (5 bases). The CDR3 has 14 residues. V shed 7 bases and J shed 0 bases, with 13 bases lying between them. Per germline, CDR1 SNHLY and CDR2 FYNNEI. CDR3 bases: TGTGCCAGCACCCGAAACGGAGGCTCCTACGAGCAGTACTTC. Protein product: CASTRNGGSYEQYF.

The rearrangement joins TRBV5-1 to TRBJ1-4; D is unresolved. The CDR3 totals 15 residues. Between the trimmed V and J ends, which lost 0 bases and 2 bases, there was a span of 8 bases. Per the germline V gene, CDR1 is SGHRS and CDR2 is YFSETQ. CDR3 sequence (DNA): TGCGCCAGCAGCTTGGCGCACAGTACTAATGAAAAACTGTTTTTT. It translates to CASSLAHSTNEKLFF.

This chain connects TRBV12-3 or TRBV12-4 to TRBJ1-1; D is undetermined. Deletions cut 7 bases from V and 1 base from J, with 13 bases between. The CDR3 totals 14 residues. This chain's CDR3 is CASTPLSPNTEAFF. Written as DNA, the CDR3 is TGTGCCAGCACTCCTCTGAGCCCGAACACTGAAGCTTTCTTT.

The chain combines TRBV9 with TRBJ1-3; 9 bases line up with TRBD1. The CDR3 runs to 14 residues. CDR1 is SGDLS, CDR2 YYNGEE, per germline. With 10 bases clipped from V and 0 bases from J, the junction kept 5 bases outside the gene matches. Written as DNA, the CDR3 is TGTGCCTCTCAGACAGGGGGCTCTGGAAACACCATATATTTT. Translation gives CASQTGGSGNTIYF.

This chain links TRBV2 with TRBJ2-7, with 7 bases that match TRBD1. The length of the CDR3 is 15 residues. Germline assignment: CDR1 SNHLY and CDR2 FYNNEI. The V segment lost 5 bases and the J segment 4 bases; nucleotides outside the gene matches: 11. The CDR3 reads CASSTTGSGQYEQYF. The CDR3 DNA reads as TGTGCCAGCAGTACGACGGGGTCGGGACAGTACGAGCAGTACTTC. The variable domain in full, with the rest retrieved from reference TRBV2 and TRBJ2-7, is EPEVTQTPSHQVTQMGQEVILRCVPISNHLYFYWYRQILGQKVEFLVSFYNNEISEKSEIFDDQFSVERPDGSNFTLKIRSTKLEDSAMYFCASSTTGSGQYEQYFGPGTRLTVT.

The chain carries TRBV28 and TRBJ2-7; TRBD2 matches 12 bases. The germline V gene has CDR1 MDHEN and CDR2 SYDVKM. Trimming took 2 bases from V and 6 from J; bases not matched to a gene: 5. The CDR3 extends over 15 amino acids. As DNA, the CDR3 is TGTGCCAGCAGTTTAAGACTAGCGGGAGTTGGCGAGCAGTACTTC. This encodes CASSLRLAGVGEQYF.

V and J are TRBV5-1 and TRBJ2-2; 8 nucleotides agree with TRBD1. There are 16 residues in the CDR3. Germline-derived CDR1 and CDR2 are SGHRS and YFSETQ. The V segment lost 4 bases and the J segment 5 bases; nucleotides outside the gene matches: 10. The CDR3 here is CASSPWTTGGTGELFF. DNA of the CDR3: TGCGCCAGCAGCCCCTGGACCACAGGGGGAACCGGGGAGCTGTTTTTT.

This sequence joins TRBV29-1 and TRBJ1-1; 8 positions agree with TRBD1. Per the germline V gene, CDR1 is SQVTM and CDR2 is ANQGSEA. The CDR3 is 12 residues long. Germline trimming cut 4 bases from V and 11 bases from J; bases unmatched to any gene: 9. The CDR3 here is CSVAGGYRKAFF. The DNA for the CDR3 is TGCAGCGTTGCAGGGGGCTATAGGAAGGCTTTCTTT.

The CDR3 protein is CASSPPRDRGNEQYF. CDR3 sequence (DNA): TGCGCCAGCAGTCCCCCCCGGGACAGGGGTAACGAGCAGTACTTC. The J gene is TRBJ2-7, the V gene TRBV23-1, with 10 bases aligning to TRBD1. TRBV23-1 is filed as an ORF, its function uncertain. V lost 4 bases to trimming and J lost 5 bases; unmatched junction nucleotides: 8. The length of the CDR3 is 15 residues.

This clonotype is a singleton in its sample. CDR3 sequence: CSARDPGGTGEKLFF. The CDR3 coding sequence is TGCAGTGCTAGAGACCCGGGCGGTACAGGCGAAAAACTGTTTTTT. The chain has TRBV20-1 and TRBJ1-4; possible D gene TRBD1, 5 bases. The CDR3 consists of 15 residues. V was clipped by 0 bases and J by 8 bases, with 16 bases between them. Germline values: CDR1 DFQATT, CDR2 SNEGSKA (reference sequence).

The J gene is TRBJ2-5, the V gene TRBV7-8, with unresolved D. The CDR3 loop spans 15 amino acids. Per germline, CDR1 SGHVS and CDR2 FQNEAQ. V was trimmed by 1 base and J by 10 bases, leaving 19 bases between them. CDR3: CASSLVLVGGRFQYF. The CDR3 nucleotides are TGTGCCAGCAGCTTAGTTCTAGTCGGTGGACGGTTCCAGTACTTC.

This sequence joins TRBV25-1 and TRBJ1-2; 10 bases line up with TRBD1. Germline assignment: CDR1 MGHDK and CDR2 SYGVNS. The V and J ends lost 8 bases and 0 bases, in that order; junction bases with no gene match: 3. The CDR3 runs to 14 residues. The CDR3 sequence is CASEGTGANYGYTF. In DNA, the CDR3 is TGTGCCAGCGAGGGGACAGGGGCTAACTATGGCTACACCTTC.

This clonotype was recorded only once. This chain's CDR3 is CASSFSGQGSDTQYF. The CDR3 region has the DNA TGCGCCAGCAGCTTCTCGGGACAGGGCTCAGATACGCAGTATTTT. This chain joins TRBV5-1 and TRBJ2-3; 9 bases map to TRBD1. The CDR3 is 15 amino acids. With 2 bases clipped from V and 4 bases from J, the junction kept 5 bases outside the gene matches. Germline V gene data show CDR1 as SGHRS and CDR2 as YFSETQ.

The V gene is TRBV7-2, the J gene TRBJ2-1; tentatively, D is TRBD1 or TRBD2 (5 bases each). V lost 7 bases and J 9 bases, leaving 13 bases between the germline ends. Germline V gene sequence: CDR1 SGHTA, CDR2 FQGNSA. The CDR3 is 12 amino acids. This CDR3 reads CASNYVRGEQFF. For the CDR3, the DNA is TGTGCCAGCAACTACGTGAGGGGTGAGCAGTTCTTC. Full variable domain (remainder filled in from reference TRBV7-2 and TRBJ2-1): GAGVSQSPSNKVTEKGKDVELRCDPISGHTALYWYRQSLGQGLEFLIYFQGNSAPDKSGLPSDRFSAERTGGSVSTLTIQRTQQEDSAVYLCASNYVRGEQFFGPGTRLTVL.